The rows below give T cell receptor beta chains drawn from one sample of a study of OX40 agonist ivuxolimab in advanced cancers. Libraries were prepared by immunoSEQ multiplex PCR; TCRdb keeps only in-frame clonotypes and omits some of them. Here the sample spans more than 25,000 clones, around nine tenths being singletons. The material sequenced was CD4+ or CD8+ T cells sorted from blood, taken in a trial of the OX40 agonist ivuxolimab. The receptors were gathered from an adult with an advanced solid tumor such as melanoma, head and neck, liver or kidney cancer. The CDR3 runs from the conserved cysteine through the conserved F or W. The order of the fields is V gene, J gene, CDR3 protein.

v_gene: TRBV11-2; j_gene: TRBJ2-1; CDR3aa: CASSLNSGRRNEQFF
v_gene: TRBV7-9; j_gene: TRBJ1-4; CDR3aa: CASSLEGSNEKLFF
v_gene: TRBV27; j_gene: TRBJ2-5; CDR3aa: CASSWTSGGETQYF
v_gene: TRBV4-3; j_gene: TRBJ2-1; CDR3aa: CASSHGLAGQFKQFF
v_gene: TRBV7-2; j_gene: TRBJ2-3; CDR3aa: CASSSDRWTSGTSTDTQYF
v_gene: TRBV29-1; j_gene: TRBJ2-2; CDR3aa: CSVRQLNTGELFF
v_gene: TRBV7-8; j_gene: TRBJ2-1; CDR3aa: CASSLKRNSYNEQFF
v_gene: TRBV2; j_gene: TRBJ2-7; CDR3aa: CASSEVQGPRVYEQYF
v_gene: TRBV27; j_gene: TRBJ2-1; CDR3aa: CASSLSTSGFNEQFF
v_gene: TRBV10-3; j_gene: TRBJ2-7; CDR3aa: CAARGQGAQDEQYF
v_gene: TRBV9; j_gene: TRBJ1-2; CDR3aa: CASSVAETPGYGYTF
v_gene: TRBV7-8; j_gene: TRBJ2-1; CDR3aa: CASGTSGSSIYNEQFF
v_gene: TRBV7-9; j_gene: TRBJ1-1; CDR3aa: CASSHVLGMNTEAFF
v_gene: TRBV4-3; j_gene: TRBJ2-7; CDR3aa: CASSQGPPTSGIYEQYF
v_gene: TRBV5-4; j_gene: TRBJ2-3; CDR3aa: CASSLLAASGTTDTQYF
v_gene: TRBV9; j_gene: TRBJ2-3; CDR3aa: CASSVEVGTTSTDTQYF
v_gene: TRBV29-1; j_gene: TRBJ2-7; CDR3aa: CSVDAGDYEQYF
v_gene: TRBV9; j_gene: TRBJ2-7; CDR3aa: CASSGTGAEQYF
v_gene: TRBV30; j_gene: TRBJ1-2; CDR3aa: CAWTGRLFYGYTF
v_gene: TRBV7-9; j_gene: TRBJ2-7; CDR3aa: CASSQEWDSGAYEQYF
v_gene: TRBV6-9; j_gene: TRBJ1-1; CDR3aa: CASSYSITPGLEAFF
v_gene: TRBV20-1; j_gene: TRBJ2-7; CDR3aa: CSAGEQYF
v_gene: TRBV5-5; j_gene: TRBJ1-2; CDR3aa: CASSLNRGFDGYTF
v_gene: TRBV9; j_gene: TRBJ2-3; CDR3aa: CASSTIERGTDTQYF
v_gene: TRBV4-3; j_gene: TRBJ2-5; CDR3aa: CASSHLGADQETQYF
v_gene: TRBV15; j_gene: TRBJ1-4; CDR3aa: CATSRDRGWEKLFF
v_gene: TRBV7-3; j_gene: TRBJ2-3; CDR3aa: CASSGGGTDTQYF
v_gene: TRBV7-8; j_gene: TRBJ2-7; CDR3aa: CASSLGDYTYEQYF
v_gene: TRBV18; j_gene: TRBJ2-4; CDR3aa: CASSPPALGLVGAKNIQYF
v_gene: TRBV7-2; j_gene: TRBJ2-3; CDR3aa: CASSPTVSSTDTQYF
v_gene: TRBV2; j_gene: TRBJ2-5; CDR3aa: CASSDKLAGVAQETQYF
v_gene: TRBV6-5; j_gene: TRBJ2-6; CDR3aa: CASSYSGDGANVLTF
v_gene: TRBV28; j_gene: TRBJ2-7; CDR3aa: CASGAPWATYEQYF
v_gene: TRBV2; j_gene: TRBJ2-5; CDR3aa: CASSGGQGRLETQYF
v_gene: TRBV19; j_gene: TRBJ2-3; CDR3aa: CASSPRDSLILAGDNTDTQYF
v_gene: TRBV5-4; j_gene: TRBJ1-1; CDR3aa: CASSGPGPAEAFF
v_gene: TRBV15; j_gene: TRBJ2-6; CDR3aa: CATRPVSGANVLTF
v_gene: TRBV27; j_gene: TRBJ1-5; CDR3aa: CASSWSKNQPQHF
v_gene: TRBV6-5; j_gene: TRBJ1-1; CDR3aa: CASISPEGYGEAFF
v_gene: TRBV6-4; j_gene: TRBJ2-1; CDR3aa: CASSSNSGHNEQFF
v_gene: TRBV4-1; j_gene: TRBJ2-5; CDR3aa: CASSQVGSGRYQETQYF
v_gene: TRBV5-6; j_gene: TRBJ2-7; CDR3aa: CASSLSEFHEQYF
v_gene: TRBV2; j_gene: TRBJ1-1; CDR3aa: CASRDGRTVNTEAFF
v_gene: TRBV27; j_gene: TRBJ2-1; CDR3aa: CASSLGTSGYNEQFF
v_gene: TRBV27; j_gene: TRBJ1-2; CDR3aa: CASSPWGFPYGYTF
v_gene: TRBV7-9; j_gene: TRBJ2-2; CDR3aa: CASRGEANTGELFF
v_gene: TRBV7-2; j_gene: TRBJ1-3; CDR3aa: CASSLEVPLYGNTIYF